A single sample is the source of the 5 T cell receptor beta chains below, sequenced in a study of shared clonotypes between healthy human individuals. Sequencing was performed with immunoSEQ multiplex PCR; in TCRdb, only in-frame clones are kept and a portion is missing. The sample includes fewer than 600,000 clones, approximately 85% of them seen just once. Sample: PBMCs. These receptors were taken from a woman between 40 and 50 years old in good health. Some clones in this sample may be carry-over from other donors' samples.

The chain recombines TRBV7-2 with TRBJ1-2; 10 nucleotides match TRBD1. Germline trimming cut 4 bases from V and 4 bases from J; bases unmatched to any gene: 9. This CDR3 is built from 16 residues. From germline, CDR1 is SGHTA and CDR2 FQGNSA. Here the CDR3 reads CASSSGQGGDVYGYTF. The CDR3 bases are TGTGCCAGCAGCTCTGGACAGGGGGGAGATGTCTATGGCTACACCTTC.

The V gene is TRBV7-9, the J gene TRBJ2-5; TRBD1 matches 7 bases. The CDR3 extends over 15 amino acids. V shed 8 bases, J shed 2 bases, and the junction held 11 bases outside the gene matches. Germline assignment: CDR1 SEHNR and CDR2 FQNEAQ (reference sequence). The DNA of the CDR3 is TGTGCCAGCGGATATTCAGGGGGTGGGCAAGAGACCCAGTACTTC. Translation: CASGYSGGGQETQYF.

The V call is TRBV7-2, the J call TRBJ2-5; 9 bases map to TRBD1. The V gene end was trimmed by 5 bases and the J gene end by 2 bases; junction bases not matched to a gene: 6. Germline V gene lookup returns CDR1 SGHTA and CDR2 FQGNSA. The CDR3 runs 15 residues. CDR3 bases: TGTGCCAGCAGCCCGGACAGGGGAGGACAAGAGACCCAGTACTTC. Translation gives CASSPDRGGQETQYF.

The J gene is TRBJ2-7, the V gene TRBV28; 8 nucleotides align to TRBD2. CDR1 and CDR2 from the germline V gene are MDHEN and SYDVKM. The CDR3 runs 15 residues. The V segment lost 7 bases and the J segment 2 bases; nucleotides outside the gene matches: 10. The CDR3 here is CASTTLAGGPYEQYF. The CDR3 nucleotides are TGTGCCAGCACGACCCTGGCGGGAGGACCCTACGAGCAGTACTTC.

This sequence joins TRBV12-5 and TRBJ1-4, with 10 bases lining up with TRBD1. Germline loops: CDR1 LGHNT, CDR2 FRNRAP. V lost 6 bases and J lost 4; bases outside the gene matches: 8. The CDR3 has 16 residues. CDR3 protein: CASGPGTGVDNEKLFF. CDR3 nucleotide sequence: TGTGCTAGTGGCCCCGGGACAGGGGTGGATAATGAAAAACTGTTTTTT.